This TCR beta chain came from a study of shared clonotypes between healthy human individuals. Remarks on this clone: Antigen unknown.

In germline, CDR1 is SGHVS, CDR2 FNYEAQ. There are 16 residues in the CDR3. V lost 1 base and J lost 1; bases outside the gene matches: 4. Overall study findings and caveats: Investigators expected sequencing depth to affect clonotype sharing among donors. Sorted-subset samples were not fully sequenced, rarefaction indicated.

Generated by immunoSEQ multiplex PCR, the TCRdb table keeps only in-frame clones and is missing some. The table lists about 2.4 million clones, roughly 93% of them singletons. The V call is TRBV7-6, the J call TRBJ2-1; 7 bases agree with TRBD2. The specimen was naive CD4+ T cells from PBMCs. Subset denoted: CD45RA+ positively selected. The TCR comes from a young man in good health. Some clones in this sample may be carry-over from other donors' samples. The CDR3, as DNA: TGTGCCAGCAGCTTAGTACTAGCGACGTCCTACAATGAGCAGTTCTTC. Translated: CASSLVLATSYNEQFF.